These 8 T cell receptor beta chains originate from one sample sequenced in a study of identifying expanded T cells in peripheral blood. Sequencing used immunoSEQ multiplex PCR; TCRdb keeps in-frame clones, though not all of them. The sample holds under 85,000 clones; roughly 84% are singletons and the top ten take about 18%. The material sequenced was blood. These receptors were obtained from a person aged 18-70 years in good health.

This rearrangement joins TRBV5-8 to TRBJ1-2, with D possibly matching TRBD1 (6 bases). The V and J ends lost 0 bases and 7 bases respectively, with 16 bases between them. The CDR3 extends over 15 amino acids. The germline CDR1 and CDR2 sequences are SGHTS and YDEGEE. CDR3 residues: CASSLEGHTTGGYTF. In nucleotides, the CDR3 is TGTGCCAGCAGCTTGGAGGGACACACCACCGGTGGCTACACCTTC.

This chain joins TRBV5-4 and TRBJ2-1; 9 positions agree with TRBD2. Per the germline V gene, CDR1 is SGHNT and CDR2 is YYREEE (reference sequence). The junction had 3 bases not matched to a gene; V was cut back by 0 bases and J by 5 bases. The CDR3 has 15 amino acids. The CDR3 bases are TGTGCCAGCAGCTTGGATAGCGGGGGAAACAATGAGCAGTTCTTC. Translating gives CASSLDSGGNNEQFF.

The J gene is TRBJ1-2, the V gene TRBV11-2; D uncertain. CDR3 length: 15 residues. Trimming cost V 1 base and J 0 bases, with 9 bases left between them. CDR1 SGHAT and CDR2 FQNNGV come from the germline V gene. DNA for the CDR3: TGTGCCAGCAGCTTAGCACAGATCCCTAACTATGGCTACACCTTC. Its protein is CASSLAQIPNYGYTF.

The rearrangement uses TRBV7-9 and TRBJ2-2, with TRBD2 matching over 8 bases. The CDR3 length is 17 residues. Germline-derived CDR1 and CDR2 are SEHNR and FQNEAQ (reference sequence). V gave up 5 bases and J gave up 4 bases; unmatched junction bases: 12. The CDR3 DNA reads TGTGCCAGCAGCCCGGGACTAGAGTCCTTGTCCACCGGGGAGCTGTTTTTT. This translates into CASSPGLESLSTGELFF.

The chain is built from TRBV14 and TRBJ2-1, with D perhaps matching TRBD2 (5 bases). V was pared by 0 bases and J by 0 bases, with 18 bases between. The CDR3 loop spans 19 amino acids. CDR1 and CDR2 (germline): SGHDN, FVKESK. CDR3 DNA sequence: TGTGCCAGCAGCCAAGATGGGGTCTTAGCGCTAAGCTCCTACAATGAGCAGTTCTTC. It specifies CASSQDGVLALSSYNEQFF.

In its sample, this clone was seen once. CDR3 sequence reads: CASTQWGHPTPRGANVLTF. CDR3 DNA sequence: TGTGCCAGCACCCAGTGGGGACACCCGACTCCGAGAGGGGCCAACGTCCTGACTTTC. The chain combines TRBV27 with TRBJ2-6, with D perhaps TRBD1 (6 bases). Germline values: CDR1 MNHEY, CDR2 SMNVEV (reference sequence). The CDR3 is 19 amino acids. Between the trimmed V and J ends, which lost 7 bases and 4 bases, there was a span of 26 bases.

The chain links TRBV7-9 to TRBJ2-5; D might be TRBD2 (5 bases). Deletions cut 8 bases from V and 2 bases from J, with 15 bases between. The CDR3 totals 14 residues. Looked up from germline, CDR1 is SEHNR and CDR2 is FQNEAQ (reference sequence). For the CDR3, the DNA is TGTGCCAGCCTTCCGTGGGAGAAGCAAGAGACCCAGTACTTC. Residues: CASLPWEKQETQYF.

The DNA of the CDR3 is TGTGCCAGCAGTGAAGGTCGGACTGAAGCTTTCTTT. Translation: CASSEGRTEAFF. J is TRBJ1-1 and V is TRBV25-1; D not certain. The CDR3 runs to 12 residues. V was shortened by 2 bases and J by 5 bases, with 6 bases between the two germline ends. Germline CDR1 reads MGHDK; CDR2 reads SYGVNS. The whole variable domain, filled in from reference TRBV25-1 and TRBJ1-1, reads EADIYQTPRYLVIGTGKKITLECSQTMGHDKMYWYQQDPGMELHLIHYSYGVNSTEKGDLSSESTVSRIRTEHFPLTLESARPSHTSQYLCASSEGRTEAFFGQGTRLTVV.